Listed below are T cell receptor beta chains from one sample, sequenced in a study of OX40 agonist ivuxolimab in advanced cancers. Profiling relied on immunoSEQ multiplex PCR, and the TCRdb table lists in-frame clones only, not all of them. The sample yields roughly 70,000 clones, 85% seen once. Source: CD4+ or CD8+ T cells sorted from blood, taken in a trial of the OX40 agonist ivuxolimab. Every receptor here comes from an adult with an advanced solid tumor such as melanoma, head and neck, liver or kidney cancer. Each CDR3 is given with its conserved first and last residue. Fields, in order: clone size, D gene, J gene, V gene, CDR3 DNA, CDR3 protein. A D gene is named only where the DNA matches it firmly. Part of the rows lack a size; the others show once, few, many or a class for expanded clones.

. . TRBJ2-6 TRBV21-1 TGTGCCAGCAGCAAAGCGAGCTCTGGGGCCAACGTCCTGACTTTC CASSKASSGANVLTF
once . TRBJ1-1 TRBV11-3 TGTGCCAGCAGCCCGCGGGGCCCCGAAAGGGCTTTCTTT CASSPRGPERAFF
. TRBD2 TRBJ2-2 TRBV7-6 TGTGCCAGCAGCGTAGGTAGCGGGAGGGCCTTGAACACCGGGGAGCTGTTTTTT CASSVGSGRALNTGELFF
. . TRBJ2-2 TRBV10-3 TGTGCCATCAGCAAGAGGGAATGGAGTTCCGGGGAGCTGTTTTTT CAISKREWSSGELFF
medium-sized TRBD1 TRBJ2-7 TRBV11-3 TGTGCCAGCAGCTTCACAGGGGTAGGTTACGAGCAGTACTTC CASSFTGVGYEQYF
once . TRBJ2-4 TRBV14 TGTGCCAGCAGCCAAGTAGGCGCCAAAAACATTCAGTACTTC CASSQVGAKNIQYF
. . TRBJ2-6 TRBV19 TGTGCCAGTACCCCCCGATGGGTAACTAGCTCTGGGGCCAACGTCCTGACTTTC CASTPRWVTSSGANVLTF
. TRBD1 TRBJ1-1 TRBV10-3 TGTGCCATCAGGAGCGGACAGGGTGAGGGGGACACTGAAGCTTTCTTT CAIRSGQGEGDTEAFF
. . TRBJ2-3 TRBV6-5 TGTGCCAGCAGTTACGGGGGGGGGCCTACAGATACGCAGTATTTT CASSYGGGPTDTQYF
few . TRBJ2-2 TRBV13 TGTGCCAGCATCCCCGTTGGGCTCCCAGGCACCGGGGAGCTGTTTTTT CASIPVGLPGTGELFF
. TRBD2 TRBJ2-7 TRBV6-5 TGTGCCAGCAGCCGGGGGGGGTCAGGCGAGCAGTACTTC CASSRGGSGEQYF
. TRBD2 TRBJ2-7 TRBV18 TGTGCCAGCTCACCATTGATCTCCCACGGGGGGGAGCAGTACTTC CASSPLISHGGEQYF
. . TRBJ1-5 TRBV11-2 TGTGCCAGCAGCTTACCAGGGGCCGGTCAGCCCCAGCATTTT CASSLPGAGQPQHF
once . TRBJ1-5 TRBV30 TGTGCCTGGAGTGTTCTGGGGGGCCGGAGCAATCAGCCCCAGCATTTT CAWSVLGGRSNQPQHF
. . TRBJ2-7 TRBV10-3 TGTGCCATCAGTGGAGACAGTGTCCGTTACGAGCAGTACTTC CAISGDSVRYEQYF
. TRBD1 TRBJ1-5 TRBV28 TGTGCCAGCAGTTTACCGGGACAGGCTCGGCACTCTCAGCCCCAGCATTTT CASSLPGQARHSQPQHF
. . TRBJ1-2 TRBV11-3 TGTGCCAGCAGCCCGGGGAGGGACTATGGCTACACCTTC CASSPGRDYGYTF
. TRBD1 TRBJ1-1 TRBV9 TGTGCCAGCAGCGTAGGCCAGAGGGGGCAATTCACTGAAGCTTTCTTT CASSVGQRGQFTEAFF
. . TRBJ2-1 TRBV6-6 TGTGCCAGCAGTTACCCCCCGTGGAATGAGCAGTTCTTC CASSYPPWNEQFF
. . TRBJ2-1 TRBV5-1 TGCGCCAGCAGCTTGTATGTTGGGGGGAATGAGCAGTTCTTC CASSLYVGGNEQFF
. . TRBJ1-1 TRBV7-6 TGTGCCAGCAGCTCGCTGACCGGGAACACTGAAGCTTTCTTT CASSSLTGNTEAFF
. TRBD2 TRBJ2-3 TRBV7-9 TGTGCCAGCAGCTCCCGCCCGGGAGGGCCGGGAGATACGCAGTATTTT CASSSRPGGPGDTQYF
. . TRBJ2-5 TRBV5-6 TGTGCCAGCAGCTTGGAGGGGGAGACCCAGTACTTC CASSLEGETQYF
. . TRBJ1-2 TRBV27 TGTGCCAGCAGTTTAAGAATTGCCGGGGAGAGAAACTATGGCTACACCTTC CASSLRIAGERNYGYTF
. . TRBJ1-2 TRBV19 TGTGCCAGTAGTATGAATTTCGGGTTAGATGGCTACACCTTC CASSMNFGLDGYTF
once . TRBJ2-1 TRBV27 TGTGCCAGCAGTTTATCGGCTTCAAGCTCCTACAATGAGCAGTTCTTC CASSLSASSSYNEQFF
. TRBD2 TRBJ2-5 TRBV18 TGTGCCAGCTCACTTAGCGGGACCTTCGGCCAAGAGACCCAGTACTTC CASSLSGTFGQETQYF
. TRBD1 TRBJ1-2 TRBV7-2 TGTGCCAGCAGCCCGGGTGGGGACAGGGGACATGGCTACACCTTC CASSPGGDRGHGYTF
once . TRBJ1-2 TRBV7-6 TGTGCCAGCAGCTTAGTTGGGAATCCTTACTATGGCTACACCTTC CASSLVGNPYYGYTF